The 20 T cell receptor beta chains below come from one sample, sequenced in a study of shared clonotypes between healthy human individuals. Method: immunoSEQ multiplex PCR; TCRdb's copy keeps in-frame clones and lacks some. The sample has approximately 1.9 million clones, roughly 95% seen once. Positively selected for CCR7, the CD45RO-negative cells used as naive CD8 cells excluded terminally differentiated effector memory CD45RA+ cells. The sequenced material came from naive CD8+ T cells from PBMCs. These TCRs come from a man between 18 and 29 years old in good health. Some clones in this sample may be carry-over from other donors' samples.

This chain joins TRBV25-1 and TRBJ1-2; tentatively, D is TRBD1 (5 bases). Germline V gene sequence: CDR1 MGHDK, CDR2 SYGVNS. V dropped 2 bases and J dropped 5 bases, with 15 bases sitting between them. The CDR3 totals 15 residues. CDR3 residues: CASSERDPAGYGYTF. The CDR3 DNA is TGTGCCAGCAGTGAAAGGGACCCCGCCGGTTATGGCTACACCTTC.

The V gene is TRBV7-9, the J gene TRBJ2-2, with TRBD1 as a possible D gene (5 bases). Germline CDR1 and CDR2: SEHNR and FQNEAQ (reference sequence). Trimming left V 5 bases short and J 1 base short, with 20 bases between. The CDR3 is 18 amino acids. The CDR3, as DNA: TGTGCCAGCAGCGGGGCCTCAAGGTACGGCTGGAACACCGGGGAGCTGTTTTTT. It encodes CASSGASRYGWNTGELFF. Together with reference TRBV7-9 and TRBJ2-2, the CDR3 gives the full variable domain: DTGVSQNPRHKITKRGQNVTFRCDPISEHNRLYWYRQTLGQGPEFLTYFQNEAQLEKSRLLSDRFSAERPKGSFSTLEIQRTEQGDSAMYLCASSGASRYGWNTGELFFGEGSRLTVL.

V usage is TRBV7-9 and J usage is TRBJ2-1, with 8 bases identical to TRBD1. V lost 3 bases and J lost 8; bases outside the gene matches: 9. CDR3 length equals 15 residues. Germline V gives CDR1 SEHNR, CDR2 FQNEAQ (reference sequence). As DNA, the CDR3 is TGTGCCAGCAGCTTCGGACAGGGCGGGTCCGATGAGCAGTTCTTC. Amino acid sequence: CASSFGQGGSDEQFF.

The chain has TRBV2 and TRBJ2-1, with TRBD2 as a possible D gene (6 bases). The CDR3 length is 16 residues. Trimming removed 0 bases at V and 3 bases at J, with 12 bases between. Germline V gene data show CDR1 as SNHLY and CDR2 as FYNNEI. The CDR3 protein is CASSEARTIDYNEQFF. Written as DNA, the CDR3 is TGTGCCAGCAGTGAAGCGCGGACTATCGACTACAATGAGCAGTTCTTC.

The rearrangement links TRBV9 to TRBJ2-5, with 7 bases matching TRBD2. Germline-derived CDR1 and CDR2 are SGDLS and YYNGEE. CDR3 length equals 15 residues. V gave up 3 bases and J gave up 5 bases; unmatched junction bases: 10. The CDR3 loop is CASSAGTSDGETQYF. CDR3 DNA sequence: TGTGCCAGCAGCGCGGGTACTAGCGATGGGGAGACCCAGTACTTC. Supplemented by reference TRBV9 and TRBJ2-5, the full variable domain reads DSGVTQTPKHLITATGQRVTLRCSPRSGDLSVYWYQQSLDQGLQFLIQYYNGEERAKGNILERFSAQQFPDLHSELNLSSLELGDSALYFCASSAGTSDGETQYFGPGTRLLVL.

The chain links TRBV7-9 to TRBJ2-1; 7 bases map to TRBD2. The CDR3 extends over 14 amino acids. Germline-derived CDR1 and CDR2 are SEHNR and FQNEAQ (reference sequence). V was clipped by 7 bases and J by 8 bases; unmatched bases: 11. CDR3 sequence: CASNRLALAYEQFF. The DNA of the CDR3 is TGTGCCAGCAACCGACTAGCCTTAGCATATGAGCAGTTCTTC.

The rearrangement links TRBV7-9 to TRBJ2-2; the D gene is possibly TRBD1 (6 bases). Germline CDR1 is SEHNR and CDR2 is FQNEAQ (reference sequence). Trimming cost V 4 bases and J 2 bases, with 17 bases left between them. The CDR3 contains 17 residues. The DNA for the CDR3 is TGTGCCAGCAGCTCAACTCATTGGACAGAAAACACCGGGGAGCTGTTTTTT. It specifies CASSSTHWTENTGELFF.

The chain joins TRBV27 to TRBJ2-1; 11 nucleotides agree with TRBD2. Unmatched junction bases numbered 3, after V lost 7 bases and J lost 4 bases. Germline V gene lookup returns CDR1 MNHEY and CDR2 SMNVEV (reference sequence). The CDR3 totals 14 residues. The CDR3 here is CASTLAGGYNEQFF. The CDR3 DNA reads as TGTGCCAGCACCTTAGCGGGAGGGTACAATGAGCAGTTCTTC.

This chain connects TRBV15 to TRBJ1-2; D is ambiguous. Germline V lookup: CDR1 LNHNV, CDR2 YYDKDF (reference sequence). Trimming took 0 bases from V and 6 from J, leaving 14 bases between them. CDR3 length: 15 residues. This chain's CDR3 is CATSREEEARDGYTF. The CDR3 DNA sequence: TGTGCCACCAGCAGAGAGGAGGAGGCGAGGGATGGCTACACCTTC.

The chain carries TRBV28 and TRBJ2-7; D perhaps matches TRBD2 (5 bases). The germline V gene has CDR1 MDHEN and CDR2 SYDVKM. Trimming took 1 base from V and 4 from J, leaving 14 bases between them. This CDR3 is 15 amino acids long. The CDR3 loop reads CASSLSRGVGYEQYF. The CDR3 nucleotides are TGTGCCAGCAGTTTATCTCGGGGAGTGGGTTACGAGCAGTACTTC.

The chain uses TRBV7-9 and TRBJ1-1, with D uncertain. Germline V gene sequence: CDR1 SEHNR, CDR2 FQNEAQ (reference sequence). Trimming left V 7 bases short and J 0 bases short, with 6 bases between. There are 12 residues in the CDR3. DNA for the CDR3: TGTGCCAGCATCGCGGTGAACACTGAAGCTTTCTTT. It specifies CASIAVNTEAFF.

The rearrangement links TRBV6-5 to TRBJ1-2; D not certain. The germline V and J ends were trimmed by 2 bases and 2 bases, with 12 bases remaining between them. This CDR3 is 15 amino acids long. The germline V gene has CDR1 MNHEY and CDR2 SVGAGI. The CDR3 nucleotides read TGTGCCAGCAGTTACGATGGCCGAAGAAACTATGGCTACACCTTC. Protein product: CASSYDGRRNYGYTF.

The chain employs TRBV18 and TRBJ2-2; TRBD2 matches 7 bases. The CDR3 runs 16 residues. Germline CDR1 KGHSH, CDR2 LQKENI. Trimming took 2 bases from V and 1 from J; bases not matched to a gene: 4. The CDR3 here is CASSPWASGNTGELFF. CDR3 sequence (DNA): TGTGCCAGCTCACCATGGGCTAGCGGGAACACCGGGGAGCTGTTTTTT.

The chain recombines TRBV27 with TRBJ2-7, with 13 bases lining up with TRBD2. Germline V gives CDR1 MNHEY, CDR2 SMNVEV (reference sequence). The CDR3 has 16 residues. With 5 bases clipped from V and 2 bases from J, the junction kept 6 bases outside the gene matches. CDR3 protein: CASSAILAGGPYEQYF. The CDR3, as DNA: TGTGCCAGCAGTGCCATACTAGCGGGAGGGCCCTACGAGCAGTACTTC.

The CDR3 region has the DNA TGTGCCAGCAGCTTAGATAGACAGGGTGGGAGCTACGAGCAGTACTTC. It codes for CASSLDRQGGSYEQYF. The V gene is TRBV7-8, the J gene TRBJ2-7, with TRBD1 matching 7 bases. Germline V lookup: CDR1 SGHVS, CDR2 FQNEAQ. V lost 1 base, J lost 3 bases, and 9 bases stayed unmatched. CDR3 length: 16 amino acids.

This clone was picked up one time. The V call is TRBV4-3, the J call TRBJ2-2; D is perhaps TRBD2 (5 bases). The germline V gene has CDR1 LGHNA and CDR2 YSLEER. The CDR3 runs to 14 residues. V was shortened by 4 bases and J by 3 bases, with 9 bases between the two germline ends. CDR3: CASSPSSDTGELFF. The CDR3 DNA reads TGCGCCAGCAGCCCTAGCTCGGACACCGGGGAGCTGTTTTTT.

This chain uses TRBV7-2 with TRBJ2-7; TRBD2 aligns across 7 bases. CDR1 is SGHTA, CDR2 FQGNSA, per germline. CDR3 length equals 15 residues. The ends lost 3 bases at V and 3 bases at J; junction bases unmatched: 8. CDR3 in amino acids: CASSFGGRALYEQYF. The CDR3 DNA is TGTGCCAGCAGCTTCGGAGGGAGGGCCCTCTACGAGCAGTACTTC.

The chain links TRBV11-3 to TRBJ2-1; D remains unclear. The germline CDR1 and CDR2 sequences are SGHNT and YENEEA. The CDR3 sequence is 13 residues long. Trimming removed 4 bases at V and 6 bases at J, with 10 bases between. CDR3 nucleotide sequence: TGTGCCAGCAGCTCTGGGCGCGGCAATGAGCAGTTCTTC. Protein: CASSSGRGNEQFF.

The chain joins TRBV11-2 to TRBJ2-3; D ambiguous. CDR1 SGHAT and CDR2 FQNNGV come from the germline V gene. This CDR3 region has 14 residues. The V and J ends lost 5 bases and 0 bases respectively, with 9 bases between them. The CDR3 is CASSPTASTDTQYF. The CDR3 coding sequence is TGTGCCAGCAGCCCTACAGCTAGCACAGATACGCAGTATTTT. The full variable domain, its missing parts supplied by reference TRBV11-2 and TRBJ2-3, is EAGVAQSPRYKIIEKRQSVAFWCNPISGHATLYWYQQILGQGPKLLIQFQNNGVVDDSQLPKDRFSAERLKGVDSTLKIQPAKLEDSAVYLCASSPTASTDTQYFGPGTRLTVL.

Turning to this clone: Other DNA sequences of this sample code for an identical CDR3. The J gene is TRBJ1-1, the V gene TRBV29-1; a weak D match, TRBD1 (6 bases). V was pared by 4 bases and J by 4 bases, with 10 bases between. Germline values: CDR1 SQVTM, CDR2 ANQGSEA. The CDR3 sequence is 12 residues long. CDR3 nucleotide sequence: TGCAGCGTTGGGGGAGGGGGCACTGAAGCTTTCTTT. The encoded protein is CSVGGGGTEAFF.